One T cell receptor beta chain is described in this entry. The germline CDR1 and CDR2 sequences are LNHDA and SQIVND (reference sequence). The V and J ends lost 5 bases and 7 bases respectively, with 12 bases between them. CDR3 length: 12 amino acids. The data were obtained in a study of blood T cell repertoires in COVID-19. The protocol was immunoSEQ multiplex PCR, while the TCRdb copy is restricted to in-frame clones and leaves out a portion. The sample lists 60,000 to 65,000 clones, roughly 72% seen once, with 4% to 5.5% in the top ten. V and J are TRBV19 and TRBJ2-7; possibly TRBD1 for D (6 bases). Sample: peripheral blood. The clonotype originates from a woman in her 70s with COVID-19, enrolled during active disease. The CDR3 sequence: CASSGGPREQYF. Here the CDR3 DNA reads TGTGCCAGTAGTGGGGGCCCCCGGGAGCAGTACTTC.